This T cell receptor beta chain was captured in a study of blood T cell repertoires in COVID-19. Study details: Nucleic acid was either cDNA or gDNA, and it came from T cells, B-cell-depleted T cells, or PBMCs.

TCRdb's table, derived via immunoSEQ multiplex PCR, lists solely in-frame clones and lacks some. The data contain 65,000 or so clones, just under 85% of them singletons. The junction had 16 bases not matched to a gene; V was cut back by 1 base and J by 7 bases. Germline V lookup: CDR1 MGHRA, CDR2 YSYEKL. The CDR3 contains 17 residues. V usage is TRBV4-1 and J usage is TRBJ2-7; 7 bases align to TRBD1. The sequence derives from a man aged 55 to 70 with acute or convalescent COVID-19. The sample consisted of peripheral blood. The CDR3 region has the DNA TGCGCCAGCAGCCAAGGGTTCCTCCGGGACAGACTTACGGAGCAGTACTTC. Encoded protein: CASSQGFLRDRLTEQYF.